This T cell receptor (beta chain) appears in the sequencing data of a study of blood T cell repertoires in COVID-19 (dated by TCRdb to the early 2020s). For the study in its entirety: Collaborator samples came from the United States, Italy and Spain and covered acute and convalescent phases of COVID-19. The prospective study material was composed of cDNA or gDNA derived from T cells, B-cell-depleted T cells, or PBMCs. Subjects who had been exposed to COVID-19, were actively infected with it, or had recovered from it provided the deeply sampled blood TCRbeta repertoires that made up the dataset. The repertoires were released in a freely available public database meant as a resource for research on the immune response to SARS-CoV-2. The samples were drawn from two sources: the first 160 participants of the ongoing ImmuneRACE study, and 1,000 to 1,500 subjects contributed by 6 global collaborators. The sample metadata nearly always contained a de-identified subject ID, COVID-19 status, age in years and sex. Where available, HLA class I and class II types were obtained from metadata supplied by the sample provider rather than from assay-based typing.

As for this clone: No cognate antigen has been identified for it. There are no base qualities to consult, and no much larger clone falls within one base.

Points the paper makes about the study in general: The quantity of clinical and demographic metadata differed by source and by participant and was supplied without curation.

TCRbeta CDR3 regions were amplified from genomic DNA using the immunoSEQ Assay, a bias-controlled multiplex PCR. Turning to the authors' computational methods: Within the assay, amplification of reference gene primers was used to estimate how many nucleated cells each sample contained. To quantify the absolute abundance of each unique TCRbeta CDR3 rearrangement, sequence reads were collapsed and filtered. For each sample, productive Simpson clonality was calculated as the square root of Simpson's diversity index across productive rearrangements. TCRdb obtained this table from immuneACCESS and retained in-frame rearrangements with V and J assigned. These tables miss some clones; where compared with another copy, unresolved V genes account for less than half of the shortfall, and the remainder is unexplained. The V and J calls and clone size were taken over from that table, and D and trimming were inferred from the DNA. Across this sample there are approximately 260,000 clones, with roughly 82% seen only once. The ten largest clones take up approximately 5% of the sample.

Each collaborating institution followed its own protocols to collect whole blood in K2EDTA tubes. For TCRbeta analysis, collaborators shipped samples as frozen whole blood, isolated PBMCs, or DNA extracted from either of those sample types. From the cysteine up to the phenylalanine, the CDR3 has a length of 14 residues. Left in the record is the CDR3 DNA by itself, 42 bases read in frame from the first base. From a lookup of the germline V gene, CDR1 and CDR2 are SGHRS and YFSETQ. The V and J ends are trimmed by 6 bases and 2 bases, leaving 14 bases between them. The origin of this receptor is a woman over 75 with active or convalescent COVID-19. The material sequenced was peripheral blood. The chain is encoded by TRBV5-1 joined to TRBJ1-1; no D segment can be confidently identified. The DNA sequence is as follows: TGCGCCAGCAACCCCCCGGGAGGCAACACTGAAGCTTTCTTT. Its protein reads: CASNPPGGNTEAFF.